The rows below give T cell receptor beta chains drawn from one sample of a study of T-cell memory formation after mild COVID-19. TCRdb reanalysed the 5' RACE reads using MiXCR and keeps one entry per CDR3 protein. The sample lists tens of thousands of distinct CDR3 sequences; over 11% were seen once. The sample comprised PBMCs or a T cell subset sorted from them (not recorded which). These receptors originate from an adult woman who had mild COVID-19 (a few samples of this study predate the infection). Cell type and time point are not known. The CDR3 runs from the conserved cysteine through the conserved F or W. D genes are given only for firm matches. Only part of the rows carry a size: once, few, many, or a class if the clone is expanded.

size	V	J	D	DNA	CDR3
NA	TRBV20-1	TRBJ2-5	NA	TGCAGTGCTAGACCTCCTTGGACTGCGAGAGGGGAGACCCAGTACTTC	CSARPPWTARGETQYF
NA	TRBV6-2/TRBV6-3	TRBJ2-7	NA	TGTGCCAGCAGGACTTTCTACGAGCAGTACTTC	CASRTFYEQYF
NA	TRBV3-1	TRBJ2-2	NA	TGTGCCAGCAGCCAACCCCTGGTTGGGGTAAACACCGGGGAGCTGTTTTTT	CASSQPLVGVNTGELFF
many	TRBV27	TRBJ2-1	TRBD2	TGTGCCAGCAGTCTCTCAGCGGGGAACTACAATGAGCAGTTCTTC	CASSLSAGNYNEQFF
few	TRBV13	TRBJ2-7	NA	TGTGCCAGCAGCTTATTTGGGGTCTCCTACGAGCAGTACTTC	CASSLFGVSYEQYF
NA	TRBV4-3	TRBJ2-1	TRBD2	TGCGCCAGCAGCCAAGTAGCTTGGGAGGGATACAATGAGCAGTTCTTC	CASSQVAWEGYNEQFF
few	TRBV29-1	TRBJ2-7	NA	TGCAGCGTCTGGGACATGGACTACGAGCAGTACTTC	CSVWDMDYEQYF
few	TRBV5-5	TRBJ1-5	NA	TGTGCCAGCAGCTCCCGAACTGGTCAGCCCCAGCATTTT	CASSSRTGQPQHF
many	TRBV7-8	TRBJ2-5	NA	TGTGCCAGCAGCCCCCGGACAGTGGGAGAGACCCAGTACTTC	CASSPRTVGETQYF
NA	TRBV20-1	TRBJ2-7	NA	TGCAGTGCTAGAGACCCAGCGGGCCTCTCCTACGAGCAGTACTTC	CSARDPAGLSYEQYF
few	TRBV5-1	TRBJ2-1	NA	TGCGCCAGCAGCCCCTTAGCGTGGGGGGGGCCAGGCTACAATGAGCAGTTCTTC	CASSPLAWGGPGYNEQFF
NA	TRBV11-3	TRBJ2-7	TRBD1	TGTGCCAGCAGACGATTGGGACAGGCGGGCGAGCAGTACTTC	CASRRLGQAGEQYF
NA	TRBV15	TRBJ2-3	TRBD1	TGTGCCACCAGCCTACAGGGGGCTAGCACAGATACGCAGTATTTT	CATSLQGASTDTQYF
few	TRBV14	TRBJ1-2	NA	TGTGCCAGCAGCCAAGCCAGGGTGAGCGGCTACACCTTC	CASSQARVSGYTF
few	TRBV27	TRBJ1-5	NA	TGTGCCAGCAGTGATCAGTCGGATGGCAATCAGCCCCAGCATTTT	CASSDQSDGNQPQHF
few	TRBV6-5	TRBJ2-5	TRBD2	TGTGCCAGCAGTTACTTCGACCCGGGACTAGCGGGAGTAATGCAGTACTTC	CASSYFDPGLAGVMQYF
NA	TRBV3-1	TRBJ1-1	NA	TGTGCCAGCAGCCTCGGGACGGGCACTGAAGCTTTCTTT	CASSLGTGTEAFF
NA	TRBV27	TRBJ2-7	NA	TGTGCCAGCAGTTGGACCCATTCCTACGAGCAGTACTTC	CASSWTHSYEQYF
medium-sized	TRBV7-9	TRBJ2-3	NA	TGTGCCAGCAGCTTAGTCACCGGGACAGATACGCAGTATTTT	CASSLVTGTDTQYF
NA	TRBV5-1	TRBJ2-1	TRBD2	TGCGCCAGCAGCTTAGCTAGCGGGGGCCTCACCTACAATGAGCAGTTCTTC	CASSLASGGLTYNEQFF
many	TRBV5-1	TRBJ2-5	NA	TGCGCCAGCAGCCGGGAGACAGGCCGGGTGGAGACCCAGTACTTC	CASSRETGRVETQYF
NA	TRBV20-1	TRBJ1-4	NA	TGCAGTGCTAGATCGATTCGTGTGGTAGTAGGTGAAAAACTGTTTTTT	CSARSIRVVVGEKLFF